These 10 T cell receptor beta chains were sequenced from one sample in a study of blood T cell repertoires in COVID-19. Some clones are missing from TCRdb's copy, which holds only in-frame ones; the method was immunoSEQ multiplex PCR. In the table there are 350,000 to 450,000 clones, around 87% of which are singletons. Sequenced: peripheral blood. Source of these receptors: a human donor in a cohort sampled during active COVID-19.

The chain links TRBV4-1 to TRBJ1-1; no clear D. The CDR3 contains 13 residues. The germline gives CDR1 MGHRA, CDR2 YSYEKL. V was trimmed by 4 bases and J by 7 bases, leaving 13 bases between them. CDR3 in amino acids: CASSPERRGEAFF. The CDR3 DNA reads TGCGCCAGCAGCCCTGAGAGGCGGGGTGAAGCTTTCTTT.

The genes are TRBV20-1 and TRBJ2-3; 10 bases match TRBD2. The CDR3 totals 17 residues. Trimming removed 3 bases from V and 2 bases from J; junction bases left unmatched: 11. The germline gives CDR1 DFQATT, CDR2 SNEGSKA (reference sequence). The CDR3 bases are TGCAGTGCTAGTGGGCTAGCGGGGGCGATTGTCACAGATACGCAGTATTTT. Translated: CSASGLAGAIVTDTQYF.

J is TRBJ2-2 and V is TRBV11-2; D might be TRBD1 (5 bases). The CDR3 is made up of 14 amino acids. V was shortened by 5 bases and J by 2 bases, with 9 bases between the two germline ends. The germline V gene encodes CDR1 SGHAT and CDR2 FQNNGV. The CDR3 protein is CASSLRVNTGELFF. The CDR3 DNA is TGTGCCAGCAGCCTCAGGGTCAACACCGGGGAGCTGTTTTTT.

This chain links TRBV10-3 with TRBJ1-5, with 7 bases lining up with TRBD1. Trimming took 8 bases from V and 3 from J; bases not matched to a gene: 4. This CDR3 spans 13 amino acids. The germline V gene encodes CDR1 ENHRY and CDR2 SYGVKD. The CDR3 DNA follows: TGTGCCATCGGGGGACAGTTCAATCAGCCCCAGCATTTT. Its translation is CAIGGQFNQPQHF.

The rearrangement uses TRBV24-1 and TRBJ2-2; 13 nucleotides agree with TRBD2. V lost 4 bases to trimming and J lost 6 bases; unmatched junction nucleotides: 7. The CDR3 extends over 17 amino acids. Germline V gene lookup returns CDR1 KGHDR and CDR2 SFDVKD. This CDR3 reads CATSDTGTSGIAGELFF. CDR3 coding DNA: TGTGCCACCAGTGACACCGGGACTAGCGGGATCGCCGGGGAGCTGTTTTTT.

This clone was recorded a few times. The chain joins TRBV25-1 to TRBJ2-7, with 8 nucleotides matching TRBD1. The CDR3 loop spans 14 amino acids. From germline, CDR1 is MGHDK and CDR2 SYGVNS. V trimming: 4 bases; J trimming: 3 bases; junction bases outside the gene matches: 5. CDR3 sequence reads: CASSGAGGLYEQYF. CDR3 nucleotide sequence: TGTGCCAGCAGTGGGGCAGGGGGCCTCTACGAGCAGTACTTC.

The chain is built from TRBV11-2 and TRBJ2-1, with a possible D match to TRBD1 (6 bases). This CDR3 spans 13 amino acids. V lost 2 bases and J 5 bases, leaving 7 bases between the germline ends. Germline V gene data show CDR1 as SGHAT and CDR2 as FQNNGV. The CDR3 nucleotides are TGTGCCAGCAGCTTAAACAGGGACAATGAGCAGTTCTTC. Amino acid sequence: CASSLNRDNEQFF.

The rearrangement joins TRBV28 to TRBJ1-2; 7 bases map to TRBD1. This CDR3 region has 12 residues. CDR1 MDHEN and CDR2 SYDVKM come from the germline V gene. Trimming removed 6 bases from V and 4 bases from J; junction bases left unmatched: 2. This CDR3 reads CASRRQGYGYTF. The DNA for the CDR3 is TGTGCCAGCAGACGACAGGGCTATGGCTACACCTTC.

The DNA for the CDR3 is TGTGCCAGCAGCTTGGGGAGTTCGCAGGGGACCTATGGCTACACCTTC. Amino acids: CASSLGSSQGTYGYTF. V usage is TRBV5-4 and J usage is TRBJ1-2; maybe TRBD1 (6 bases). The CDR3 spans 16 residues. CDR1 SGHNT and CDR2 YYREEE come from the germline V gene (reference sequence). V lost 0 bases, J lost 4 bases, and 16 bases lay in between.

This CDR3 reads CASSLDGKSTDTQYF. The CDR3 DNA sequence: TGTGCCAGCAGCTTAGACGGGAAGAGCACAGATACGCAGTATTTT. The chain has TRBV11-3 and TRBJ2-3; weak D call: TRBD2 (5 bases). The CDR3 runs 15 residues. Germline V gives CDR1 SGHNT, CDR2 YENEEA. Between the trimmed V and J ends, which lost 0 bases and 0 bases, there was a span of 7 bases. The complete variable domain, with remaining parts taken from reference TRBV11-3 and TRBJ2-3, reads EAGVVQSPRYKIIEKKQPVAFWCNPISGHNTLYWYLQNLGQGPELLIRYENEEAVDDSQLPKDRFSAERLKGVDSTLKIQPAELGDSAVYLCASSLDGKSTDTQYFGPGTRLTVL.